The 3 T cell receptor beta chains reported below all come from one sample, sequenced in a study of T cell responses to AZD1222 COVID-19 vaccine. Libraries were prepared by immunoSEQ multiplex PCR; TCRdb keeps only in-frame clonotypes and omits some of them. The profile shows about 85,000 clones, about 86% of them singletons. The specimen was peripheral blood, collected on day 0 of AZD1222 vaccination. The receptors originated from an adult in good health.

The chain recombines TRBV15 with TRBJ1-2, with D possibly matching TRBD1 (5 bases). Trimming stripped 5 bases from V and 9 bases from J, with 22 bases between. The CDR3 loop spans 15 amino acids. Germline V lookup: CDR1 LNHNV, CDR2 YYDKDF (reference sequence). For the CDR3, the DNA is TGTGCCACCAGCGAACGACAGTCGGGGGAGGGTAGCTACACCTTC. Protein: CATSERQSGEGSYTF.

The V call is TRBV7-2, the J call TRBJ2-7; no firm D call. From germline, CDR1 is SGHTA and CDR2 FQGNSA. V dropped 2 bases and J dropped 3 bases, with 11 bases sitting between them. This CDR3 contains 14 residues. The DNA for the CDR3 is TGTGCCAGCAGCTTAAACTTGGCACACTACGAGCAGTACTTC. It encodes CASSLNLAHYEQYF.

This clone appeared once. The V gene is TRBV7-8, the J gene TRBJ2-3, with D possibly matching TRBD1 (6 bases). This CDR3 region has 16 residues. Germline V CDR1 and CDR2: SGHVS, FQNEAQ. V was cut by 6 bases and J by 1 base, with 17 bases left in between. CDR3 in DNA: TGTGCCAGCAGTACGAACCGCGCAGGGGGCACAGATACGCAGTATTTT. Protein: CASSTNRAGGTDTQYF.